The clone carrying this T cell receptor (beta chain) was observed a handful of times. The target antigen is unknown. Germline CDR1 reads MDHEN; CDR2 reads SYDVKM. The length of the CDR3 is 14 residues. Between the trimmed V and J ends, which lost 7 bases and 1 base, there was a span of 12 bases. Method: immunoSEQ multiplex PCR; TCRdb's copy keeps in-frame clones and lacks some. The table shows just over 70,000 clones, with nearly 85% occurring only once. These data originate in a study of graft-versus-host responses after intestinal transplantation. The chain is built from TRBV28 and TRBJ2-3; the D gene is possibly TRBD1 (6 bases). Sequencing was performed on unstimulated CD4+ T cells sorted from spleen or lymph node cells, taken before transplant. The clonotype was recovered from a human donor who was the organ donor for an intestinal transplant. CDR3 in amino acids: CASNTGFGTDTQYF. The CDR3 region has the DNA TGTGCCAGCAACACAGGGTTCGGCACAGATACGCAGTATTTT. Filled out from reference TRBV28 and TRBJ2-3, the complete variable domain reads DVKVTQSSRYLVKRTGEKVFLECVQDMDHENMFWYRQDPGLGLRLIYFSYDVKMKEKGDIPEGYSVSREKKERFSLILESASTNQTSMYLCASNTGFGTDTQYFGPGTRLTVL.